One sample yielded the 21 T cell receptor beta chains listed below, sequenced in a study of PD-L1 blockade in urothelial cancer. Sequenced by immunoSEQ multiplex PCR; TCRdb stores in-frame clones only, minus some. Seen here are around 80,000 clones, around 87% observed once, and the top ten hold more than 5.5%. The input for sequencing was PBMCs, taken around atezolizumab (anti-PD-L1) treatment. The receptors derive from a woman in her 70s with urothelial cancer.

This clone was seen only once. The chain couples TRBV5-4 to TRBJ2-1; 9 positions agree with TRBD1. The CDR3 length is 15 residues. Germline lookup yields CDR1 SGHNT and CDR2 YYREEE (reference sequence). Trimming took 5 bases from V and 9 from J; bases not matched to a gene: 12. The DNA of the CDR3 is TGTGCCAGCAGTTCCGGGACAGGGTGGTACGGTGAGCAGTTCTTC. It encodes CASSSGTGWYGEQFF.

V usage is TRBV18 and J usage is TRBJ2-4; 8 bases map to TRBD2. Germline V gene lookup returns CDR1 KGHSH and CDR2 LQKENI. After removal of 4 bases from V and 2 bases from J, the junction contained 22 bases not matched to a gene. The CDR3 has 21 residues. The CDR3 bases are TGTGCCAGCTCACGAGAGATAACCGGGGGGGCCCCGGGGACGACCAAAAACATTCAGTACTTC. Protein: CASSREITGGAPGTTKNIQYF.

The chain is built from TRBV19 and TRBJ1-1, with 7 bases matching TRBD1. The CDR3 is 15 residues long. V shed 8 bases and J 2 bases; nucleotides not matched to a gene: 11. Germline V gives CDR1 LNHDA, CDR2 SQIVND (reference sequence). The CDR3 spells CASSNWDRENTEAFF. The CDR3, as DNA: TGTGCCAGTTCAAACTGGGACAGAGAAAACACTGAAGCTTTCTTT.

The V gene is TRBV4-3, the J gene TRBJ2-2, with D tentatively TRBD1 (6 bases). V was pared by 1 base and J by 1 base, with 10 bases between. The CDR3 spans 16 residues. Germline V gives CDR1 LGHNA, CDR2 YSLEER. The CDR3 bases are TGCGCCAGCAGCCAAGGTCCGGGACAGAACACCGGGGAGCTGTTTTTT. It yields the protein CASSQGPGQNTGELFF.

The chain links TRBV7-6 to TRBJ2-1; D may be TRBD2 (5 bases). The CDR3 is 17 residues long. Germline V gene data show CDR1 as SGHVS and CDR2 as FNYEAQ. The V gene lost 1 base and the J gene lost 0 bases, with 13 bases spanning the gap. CDR3 amino acids: CASSLGSSGSSYNEQFF. In DNA, the CDR3 is TGTGCCAGCAGCTTAGGATCGAGCGGTAGCTCCTACAATGAGCAGTTCTTC.

This clone was seen a single time. The chain is built from TRBV30 and TRBJ2-5; perhaps TRBD2 as D (7 bases). Germline CDR1 is GTSNPN and CDR2 is SVGIG (reference sequence). The V end was cut by 0 bases, the J end by 9 bases, with 17 bases between. The CDR3 loop spans 14 amino acids. This chain's CDR3 is CAWSVLGGEGAQYF. CDR3 sequence (DNA): TGTGCCTGGAGTGTATTAGGGGGGGAAGGGGCCCAGTACTTC. Supplemented by reference TRBV30 and TRBJ2-5, the full variable domain reads SQTIHQWPATLVQPVGSPLSLECTVEGTSNPNLYWYRQAAGRGLQLLFYSVGIGQISSEVPQNLSASRPQDRQFILSSKKLLLSDSGFYLCAWSVLGGEGAQYFGPGTRLLVL.

This sequence joins TRBV7-9 and TRBJ2-1, with D possibly TRBD2 on 5 matching bases. Trimming cost V 5 bases and J 5 bases, with 16 bases left between them. CDR1 SEHNR and CDR2 FQNEAQ come from the germline V gene (reference sequence). The CDR3 is made up of 15 amino acids. Here the CDR3 DNA reads TGTGCCAGCAGCCCCAAGAGGGTTTCCCACAATGAGCAGTTCTTC. It is translated as CASSPKRVSHNEQFF.

The sample holds one count of this clone. The CDR3 loop reads CASSRGSQGGGNQPQHF. The DNA for the CDR3 is TGTGCCAGCAGTCGCGGATCGCAGGGAGGAGGGAATCAGCCCCAGCATTTT. V gene TRBV27 combines with J gene TRBJ1-5, with D tentatively TRBD1 (5 bases). The V end lost 5 bases, the J end lost 4 bases, and 21 bases lay between the germline ends. Germline CDR1 reads MNHEY; CDR2 reads SMNVEV (reference sequence). The CDR3 spans 17 residues.

This clone was recorded only once. This chain connects TRBV18 to TRBJ2-5; weak D call: TRBD2 (6 bases). The ends were cut back, 3 bases at V and 1 base at J, with 15 bases in the middle. This CDR3 is built from 16 residues. In germline, CDR1 is KGHSH, CDR2 LQKENI. CDR3 in DNA: TGTGCCAGCTCACCCGGTTACGGGGGAACCCAAGAGACCCAGTACTTC. It yields the protein CASSPGYGGTQETQYF.

The V call is TRBV25-1, the J call TRBJ2-7, with 8 bases fitting TRBD1. After removal of 4 bases from V and 2 bases from J, the junction contained 10 bases not matched to a gene. Germline V CDR1 and CDR2: MGHDK, SYGVNS. The CDR3 has 16 residues. CDR3 sequence (DNA): TGTGCCAGCAGTGCACGACAGGGGCCAAACACCTACGAGCAGTACTTC. Amino acid sequence: CASSARQGPNTYEQYF.

The chain links TRBV30 to TRBJ2-7; D is undetermined. CDR1 and CDR2 (germline): GTSNPN, SVGIG (reference sequence). The V and J ends lost 1 base and 5 bases respectively, with 12 bases between them. The CDR3 is made up of 13 amino acids. The CDR3 reads CAWSAGPPHEQYF. Here the CDR3 DNA reads TGTGCCTGGAGTGCGGGTCCCCCCCACGAGCAGTACTTC.

This rearrangement joins TRBV11-2 to TRBJ2-1, with D perhaps TRBD1 (6 bases). CDR1 is SGHAT, CDR2 FQNNGV, per germline. The CDR3 sequence is 11 residues long. The V gene lost 2 bases and the J gene lost 12 bases, with 8 bases spanning the gap. CDR3 sequence (DNA): TGTGCCAGCAGCTTATTAGGGGGGCAGTTCTTC. Translating it yields CASSLLGGQFF. The full variable domain, with the rest looked up from reference TRBV11-2 and TRBJ2-1, is EAGVAQSPRYKIIEKRQSVAFWCNPISGHATLYWYQQILGQGPKLLIQFQNNGVVDDSQLPKDRFSAERLKGVDSTLKIQPAKLEDSAVYLCASSLLGGQFFGPGTRLTVL.

CDR3 sequence (DNA): TGCAGCGTTGAGGACAGGGGATACCAAGAGACCCAGTACTTC. Amino acids: CSVEDRGYQETQYF. The rearrangement links TRBV29-1 to TRBJ2-5; TRBD1 agrees at 9 bases. The CDR3 has 14 amino acids. The germline CDR1 and CDR2 sequences are SQVTM and ANQGSEA. Trimming took 3 bases from V and 0 from J; bases not matched to a gene: 2.

The rearrangement links TRBV28 to TRBJ2-1; 13 bases line up with TRBD2. Germline values: CDR1 MDHEN, CDR2 SYDVKM. The CDR3 is 16 amino acids. The V gene end was trimmed by 4 bases and the J gene end by 7 bases; junction bases not matched to a gene: 7. In DNA form, the CDR3 reads TGTGCCAGCAGTTCGTACGGGACTAGCGGGACTAATGAGCAGTTCTTC. As protein: CASSSYGTSGTNEQFF.

The chain uses TRBV7-2 and TRBJ2-7, with 11 positions matching TRBD2. The J segment lost 2 bases and the V segment lost 1 base, leaving 4 bases of the junction unmatched. CDR1 and CDR2 (germline): SGHTA, FQGNSA. The CDR3 has 16 amino acids. DNA for the CDR3: TGTGCCAGCAGCTTAGAGGTGACTAGCGGGGCCTACGAGCAGTACTTC. This encodes CASSLEVTSGAYEQYF.

This chain uses TRBV6-1 with TRBJ2-7; the match to TRBD1 covers 11 bases. This CDR3 spans 19 amino acids. The V gene end was trimmed by 2 bases and the J gene end by 3 bases; junction bases not matched to a gene: 15. Germline V gene sequence: CDR1 MNHNS, CDR2 SASEGT. The CDR3 loop reads CASSEWDRGSSGDRYEQYF. The CDR3 DNA follows: TGTGCCAGCAGTGAATGGGACAGGGGGTCTAGCGGGGACCGCTACGAGCAGTACTTC.

V usage is TRBV7-2 and J usage is TRBJ1-3; D is unresolved. CDR1 and CDR2 (germline): SGHTA, FQGNSA. The CDR3 loop spans 15 amino acids. Trimming cost V 5 bases and J 2 bases, with 13 bases left between them. CDR3 nucleotides: TGTGCCAGCAGCCCCCGGACTGAAGCTGGAAACACCATATATTTT. It encodes CASSPRTEAGNTIYF.

The chain is built from TRBV7-2 and TRBJ1-3; D uncertain. The V end lost 2 bases, the J end lost 0 bases, and 5 bases lay between the germline ends. Germline CDR1 SGHTA, CDR2 FQGNSA. The CDR3 is made up of 14 amino acids. CDR3 nucleotides: TGTGCCAGCAGCTTACAAATCTCTGGAAACACCATATATTTT. This encodes CASSLQISGNTIYF.

The V and J genes are TRBV5-1 and TRBJ2-7; D uncertain. Trimming shortened V by 0 bases and J by 5 bases, and 12 bases separated the two germline ends. Germline V gene lookup returns CDR1 SGHRS and CDR2 YFSETQ. The CDR3 spans 14 residues. The CDR3 reads CASSLALGTDEQYF. The DNA of the CDR3 is TGCGCCAGCAGCTTGGCCCTTGGCACAGACGAGCAGTACTTC.

The V call is TRBV5-1, the J call TRBJ2-5, with D perhaps TRBD2 (5 bases). The germline CDR1 and CDR2 sequences are SGHRS and YFSETQ. The CDR3 runs to 19 residues. V was cut by 3 bases and J by 4 bases, with 28 bases left in between. The CDR3 sequence: CASSSVGVQTRTLGETQYF. CDR3 DNA: TGCGCCAGCAGCTCCGTCGGGGTACAAACTAGAACCCTTGGAGAGACCCAGTACTTC.

The chain couples TRBV7-2 to TRBJ1-2; maybe TRBD1 (6 bases). The CDR3 totals 13 residues. The V gene lost 5 bases and the J gene lost 5 bases, with 12 bases spanning the gap. Germline V gene data show CDR1 as SGHTA and CDR2 as FQGNSA. The CDR3 reads CASSPTGFYGYTF. The DNA of the CDR3 is TGTGCCAGCAGCCCTACAGGGTTTTATGGCTACACCTTC.